This TCR beta chain comes out of a study of T cell responses to AZD1222 COVID-19 vaccine. Study-level information: Samples with a second dose at about 4 or about 12 weeks were pooled together. Findings of the study overall: Females outnumbered males among donors, who were mostly white British; clonal diversity was possibly underestimated. The peak T cell response came first, and repertoires were sampled only after it. Epitopes outside B.1.351 and B.1.1.7 mutated regions reportedly drew nearly half of spike TCRs.

This table comes from immunoSEQ multiplex PCR, and its TCRdb copy is limited to in-frame clones, with some not included. The sample has about 110,000 clones, around 90% seen once. Comments on this clone: Its specificity is not known.

CDR1 and CDR2 from the germline V gene are SQVTM and ANQGSEA. V dropped 4 bases and J dropped 6 bases, with 15 bases sitting between them. The CDR3 runs 14 residues. J is TRBJ2-2 and V is TRBV29-1; D is undetermined. The specimen comprised peripheral blood, sampled on day 0 of AZD1222 vaccination. This sequence originates from an adult in good health. CDR3 DNA: TGCAGCGTTGCTTTTGGGATTTCCGCCGGGGAGCTGTTTTTT. The encoded protein is CSVAFGISAGELFF.